The source of this T cell receptor beta chain is a study of blood T cell repertoires in COVID-19. Turning to the study itself: There were acute and convalescent COVID-19 samples, and they came from the United States, Italy and Spain. The analysed material was cDNA or gDNA that came from T cells, B-cell-depleted T cells, or PBMCs.

TCRdb's table, derived via immunoSEQ multiplex PCR, lists solely in-frame clones and lacks some. The data show approximately 76,000 clones, with 70% to 90% seen just once and 8.3% held by the top ten. CDR3 length: 13 amino acids. The germline gives CDR1 MDHEN, CDR2 SYDVKM. J gave up 10 bases and V 6 bases, and 10 bases lay outside the gene matches. This rearrangement joins TRBV28 to TRBJ1-2; 8 nucleotides align to TRBD1. This TCR was sampled from a man younger than 45 with acute or convalescent COVID-19. The sample was peripheral blood. For the CDR3, the DNA is TGTGCCAGCAGCCCGGGACAGGCCCCCTTCTACACCTTC. This sequence encodes CASSPGQAPFYTF.